The 23 T cell receptor beta chains reported below all come from one sample, sequenced in a study of identical twins. TCRdb re-analysed the 5' RACE reads in MiXCR, keeping a single row per CDR3 protein. The profile shows around 690,000 distinct CDR3 sequences, 21% of them singletons. The sample was also reused in another study, on T cells expressing NK-cell markers.

Sequencing was carried out using PBMCs. These receptors all stem from a woman younger than 35 in good health.

This clonotype appeared a few times. The V and J genes are TRBV4-1 and TRBJ1-1; D perhaps matches TRBD1 (6 bases). Germline CDR1 is MGHRA and CDR2 is YSYEKL. The CDR3 runs 15 residues. The V end was cut by 3 bases, the J end by 5 bases, with 16 bases between. In nucleotides, the CDR3 is TGCGCCAGCAGCCACCCGGTACAGGGTTATACTGAAGCTTTCTTT. The encoded protein is CASSHPVQGYTEAFF.

The genes are TRBV27 and TRBJ1-3; 7 bases line up with TRBD1. The CDR3 is 19 residues long. In germline, CDR1 is MNHEY, CDR2 SMNVEV (reference sequence). The junction had 11 bases not matched to a gene; V was cut back by 0 bases and J by 0 bases. CDR3 residues: CASSLSGKPGQSSGNTIYF. DNA of the CDR3: TGTGCCAGCAGTTTATCAGGGAAACCGGGACAGTCCTCTGGAAACACCATATATTTT.

The genes are TRBV7-2 and TRBJ2-1; TRBD1 matches at 8 bases. Germline V CDR1 and CDR2: SGHTA, FQGNSA. J lost 6 bases, V lost 1 base, and 11 bases had no gene match. The length of the CDR3 is 17 residues. CDR3 sequence reads: CASSLVGVTGGFNEQFF. DNA for the CDR3: TGTGCCAGCAGCTTAGTAGGTGTCACAGGGGGGTTCAATGAGCAGTTCTTC. The variable domain in full, completed from reference TRBV7-2 and TRBJ2-1, reads GAGVSQSPSNKVTEKGKDVELRCDPISGHTALYWYRQSLGQGLEFLIYFQGNSAPDKSGLPSDRFSAERTGGSVSTLTIQRTQQEDSAVYLCASSLVGVTGGFNEQFFGPGTRLTVL.

This clonotype was observed a few times. This rearrangement joins TRBV12-3 or TRBV12-4 to TRBJ2-1; 10 bases map to TRBD2. The CDR3 runs to 13 residues. The J segment lost 9 bases and the V segment lost 5 bases, leaving 4 bases of the junction unmatched. The CDR3 sequence is CASSRRTSGEQFF. In DNA, the CDR3 is TGTGCCAGCAGTCGACGGACTAGCGGTGAGCAGTTCTTC.

This chain uses TRBV2 with TRBJ2-3, with no clear D. V lost 0 bases and J lost 1, with 5 bases in between. Germline values: CDR1 SNHLY, CDR2 FYNNEI. The CDR3 totals 14 residues. The DNA for the CDR3 is TGTGCCAGCAGTGAAGCGGCGGGCACAGATACGCAGTATTTT. Translated: CASSEAAGTDTQYF.

This clonotype was seen a few times. V is TRBV15 and J is TRBJ2-4; D is perhaps TRBD1 (6 bases). The V end lost 4 bases, the J end lost 7 bases, and 14 bases lay between the germline ends. Per the germline V gene, CDR1 is LNHNV and CDR2 is YYDKDF (reference sequence). The CDR3 contains 14 residues. The chain's CDR3 is CATSITGQRNIQYF. The DNA of the CDR3 is TGTGCCACCAGCATTACCGGACAGCGGAACATTCAGTACTTC. The variable domain in full, with the rest retrieved from reference TRBV15 and TRBJ2-4, is DAMVIQNPRYQVTQFGKPVTLSCSQTLNHNVMYWYQQKSSQAPKLLFHYYDKDFNNEADTPDNFQSRRPNTSFCFLDIRSPGLGDTAMYLCATSITGQRNIQYFGAGTRLSVL.

The genes are TRBV10-3 and TRBJ2-1; D gene uncertain. CDR1 is ENHRY and CDR2 is SYGVKD in the germline V gene. Trimming stripped 2 bases from V and 9 bases from J, with 5 bases between. This CDR3 region has 11 residues. CDR3 coding DNA: TGTGCCATCAGTGAGGGCCTTGAGCAGTTCTTC. Translation: CAISEGLEQFF.

For the CDR3, the DNA is TGTGCCAGCAGCTTGGGGCACAGGTCCACCGGGGAGCTGTTTTTT. It is translated as CASSLGHRSTGELFF. This chain joins TRBV5-5 and TRBJ2-2; possibly TRBD1 for D (5 bases). Per germline, CDR1 SGHKS and CDR2 YYEKEE (reference sequence). V was cut by 0 bases and J by 4 bases, with 10 bases left in between. This CDR3 has 15 residues.

This clonotype was counted a single time. The rearrangement links TRBV27 to TRBJ2-1; maybe TRBD2 (6 bases). This CDR3 contains 18 residues. CDR1 is MNHEY and CDR2 is SMNVEV in the germline V gene (reference sequence). Between the trimmed V and J ends, which lost 3 bases and 4 bases, there was a span of 22 bases. The CDR3 DNA reads as TGTGCCAGCAGTTTCTCCGGGGGAGCCGTGCGCCTTTACAATGAGCAGTTCTTC. The encoded protein is CASSFSGGAVRLYNEQFF.

There are a few counts of this clonotype. V is TRBV7-2 and J is TRBJ2-1, with D perhaps given as TRBD1 or TRBD2 (5 bases each). The V end lost 0 bases, the J end lost 0 bases, and 9 bases lay between the germline ends. The germline V gene encodes CDR1 SGHTA and CDR2 FQGNSA. The CDR3 has 16 residues. This chain's CDR3 is CASSLAGTASYNEQFF. In DNA, the CDR3 is TGTGCCAGCAGCTTAGCCGGGACCGCCTCCTACAATGAGCAGTTCTTC.

V is TRBV6-1 and J is TRBJ2-6, with D perhaps assigned TRBD1 or TRBD2 (5 bases each). Trimming removed 6 bases at V and 0 bases at J, with 15 bases between. There are 17 residues in the CDR3. Germline CDR1 reads MNHNS; CDR2 reads SASEGT. CDR3 sequence (DNA): TGTGCCAGCAGGGCCACGGGACGCCGCTCTGGGGCCAACGTCCTGACTTTC. As protein: CASRATGRRSGANVLTF.

This clonotype was recorded many times. The chain recombines TRBV27 with TRBJ2-3; 11 bases match TRBD1. The V and J ends lost 5 bases and 4 bases, in that order; junction bases with no gene match: 5. This CDR3 region has 15 residues. Germline lookup yields CDR1 MNHEY and CDR2 SMNVEV (reference sequence). The CDR3 sequence is CASSPRDRGADTQYF. The CDR3 DNA is TGTGCCAGCAGTCCTAGGGACAGGGGGGCAGATACGCAGTATTTT.

In this sample, this clonotype turned up a few times. The rearrangement links TRBV5-1 to TRBJ2-7; 7 nucleotides line up with TRBD2. Germline V gene data show CDR1 as SGHRS and CDR2 as YFSETQ. CDR3 size: 15 residues. V was clipped by 0 bases and J by 2 bases; unmatched bases: 5. The CDR3 here is CASSLDASGPYEQYF. In DNA, the CDR3 is TGCGCCAGCAGCTTGGATGCTAGCGGCCCCTACGAGCAGTACTTC.

This clonotype has ten or more counts. The chain links TRBV11-1 to TRBJ2-3, with 7 bases lining up with TRBD1. J lost 2 bases, V lost 5 bases, and 16 bases had no gene match. The V gene's germline CDR1 is SGHAT and CDR2 FQDESV (reference sequence). The CDR3 runs to 18 residues. CDR3 nucleotide sequence: TGTGCCAGCAGCGTACGCCCCTCCCGGGACAGATACACAGATACGCAGTATTTT. Translating it yields CASSVRPSRDRYTDTQYF.

CDR3 protein: CSVESDSGTQYF. The CDR3 nucleotides read TGCAGCGTTGAATCGGATTCGGGTACGCAGTATTTT. The rearrangement joins TRBV29-1 to TRBJ2-3, with D hard to call. Per germline, CDR1 SQVTM and CDR2 ANQGSEA. Between the trimmed V and J ends, which lost 2 bases and 8 bases, there was a span of 11 bases. This CDR3 contains 12 residues.

The chain's CDR3 is CASSPAGETGYTF. The CDR3 coding sequence is TGTGCCAGCTCACCAGCAGGGGAGACGGGCTACACCTTC. The chain joins TRBV18 to TRBJ1-2; possible D gene TRBD1, 6 bases. CDR1 KGHSH and CDR2 LQKENI come from the germline V gene. V was shortened by 2 bases and J by 8 bases, with 12 bases between the two germline ends. This CDR3 comprises 13 residues. The full variable domain, completed using reference TRBV18 and TRBJ1-2, is NAGVMQNPRHLVRRRGQEARLRCSPMKGHSHVYWYRQLPEEGLKFMVYLQKENIIDESGMPKERFSAEFPKEGPSILRIQQVVRGDSAAYFCASSPAGETGYTFGSGTRLTVV.

This rearrangement joins TRBV28 to TRBJ2-1; D is uncertain. The V gene lost 3 bases and the J gene lost 5 bases, with 8 bases spanning the gap. Per the germline V gene, CDR1 is MDHEN and CDR2 is SYDVKM. This CDR3 region has 13 residues. DNA for the CDR3: TGTGCCAGCAGTTTCTCCCCGGACAATGAGCAGTTCTTC. Translation gives CASSFSPDNEQFF.

The V and J genes are TRBV7-9 and TRBJ2-6, with D maybe TRBD1 (5 bases). The germline gives CDR1 SEHNR, CDR2 FQNEAQ (reference sequence). The ends were cut back, 1 base at V and 2 bases at J, with 9 bases in the middle. CDR3 length: 16 amino acids. The DNA of the CDR3 is TGTGCCAGCAGCTTAGTAGGGGAACCTGGGGCCAACGTCCTGACTTTC. This sequence encodes CASSLVGEPGANVLTF. Combining the CDR3 with reference TRBV7-9 and TRBJ2-6 gives the whole variable domain DTGVSQNPRHKITKRGQNVTFRCDPISEHNRLYWYRQTLGQGPEFLTYFQNEAQLEKSRLLSDRFSAERPKGSFSTLEIQRTEQGDSAMYLCASSLVGEPGANVLTFGAGSRLTVL.

This clonotype turned up a few times. The V call is TRBV5-8, the J call TRBJ1-1, with D hard to call. CDR1 and CDR2 from the germline V gene are SGHTS and YDEGEE. V lost 0 bases and J lost 0, with 12 bases in between. The CDR3 totals 16 residues. The CDR3 DNA sequence: TGTGCCAGCAGCTTGGCGGTCAGGTTCATGAACACTGAAGCTTTCTTT. Its protein is CASSLAVRFMNTEAFF.

This clonotype was observed a handful of times. The J gene is TRBJ2-5, the V gene TRBV11-2; D is perhaps TRBD1 or TRBD2 (5 bases each). V was shortened by 5 bases and J by 4 bases, with 17 bases between the two germline ends. Germline CDR1 is SGHAT and CDR2 is FQNNGV. This CDR3 region has 15 residues. DNA for the CDR3: TGTGCCAGCAGCCTCATTGGGGGTGGGGTAGAGACCCAGTACTTC. Protein: CASSLIGGGVETQYF. Filled out from reference TRBV11-2 and TRBJ2-5, the complete variable domain reads EAGVAQSPRYKIIEKRQSVAFWCNPISGHATLYWYQQILGQGPKLLIQFQNNGVVDDSQLPKDRFSAERLKGVDSTLKIQPAKLEDSAVYLCASSLIGGGVETQYFGPGTRLLVL.

This clonotype was counted between two and nine times. The genes are TRBV12-3 or TRBV12-4 and TRBJ2-3, with D tentatively TRBD1 or TRBD2 (6 bases each). Trimming shortened V by 7 bases and J by 4 bases, and 12 bases separated the two germline ends. This CDR3 spans 13 amino acids. In DNA form, the CDR3 reads TGTGCCAGCAAGAAGGGGGGTTCAGATACGCAGTATTTT. This sequence encodes CASKKGGSDTQYF.

Ten or more counts support this clonotype. This chain links TRBV12-3 or TRBV12-4 with TRBJ1-5; 7 bases map to TRBD1. The V gene end was trimmed by 2 bases and the J gene end by 6 bases; junction bases not matched to a gene: 7. The CDR3 runs 15 residues. The chain's CDR3 is CASSLFRGRVQPQHF. The CDR3 DNA follows: TGTGCCAGCAGTTTATTTAGGGGGCGAGTTCAGCCCCAGCATTTT.

The chain carries TRBV11-2 and TRBJ1-1; the D gene is possibly TRBD1 (6 bases). The V gene lost 3 bases and the J gene lost 4 bases, with 12 bases spanning the gap. The CDR3 consists of 14 residues. Germline CDR1 reads SGHAT; CDR2 reads FQNNGV. The CDR3 protein is CASSFQSGATEAFF. The CDR3 DNA reads as TGTGCCAGCAGCTTTCAGTCGGGGGCCACTGAAGCTTTCTTT.